This T cell receptor delta chain was profiled in a study of γδ T cells in repeated Plasmodium falciparum infection. TCRdb made new clone calls on the multiplex PCR reads using CATT. The table shows roughly 90,000 delta-chain clones, with over 0.75% occurring only once. The junction had 26 bases not matched to a gene; V was cut back by 1 base and J by 0 bases. The germline V gene encodes CDR1 TSWWSYY and CDR2 QGS. The CDR3 consists of 23 residues. Flow sorting of PBMC yielded separate Vgamma9/Vdelta2+ and Vdelta2-negative gammadelta T cell populations for bulk repertoire analysis. About this clone itself: A read error likely explains why the TCRdb protein, taken from a much larger clone, differs from this DNA's translation at residue 6; the protein shown is translated from the DNA.

The source material was gamma-delta T cells from blood. This sequence was found in a pool of human donors (malaria-infected and uninfected, not separated). This rearrangement joins TRDV1 to TRDJ1, with TRDD3 matching 7 bases. Matching the DNA to germline supplied the J gene, which TCRdb does not give. The CDR3 spells CALGEPTLSGSPGGYKYTDKLIF. CDR3 coding DNA: TGTGCTCTTGGGGAACCTACCCTTTCCGGCAGTCCTGGGGGCTACAAGTACACCGATAAACTCATCTTT.